The clone carrying this T cell receptor beta chain was counted once. Its antigen is not known. This entry comes from a study of shared clonotypes between healthy human individuals. Germline V gives CDR1 SGHRS, CDR2 YFSETQ. V was clipped by 4 bases and J by 0 bases, with 13 bases between them. CDR3 length equals 16 residues. TCRdb keeps only in-frame clones here, not all; method: immunoSEQ multiplex PCR. The table has 1 million to 1.3 million clones, 70% to 80% seen once. CD45RA+ naive and CD45RA-negative memory subsets were separated from CD4+ cells. Study-wide points: Estimated clonotype richness was generally higher in naive than memory subsets. Although depth was large, rarefaction showed that sequencing of the sorted subsets was incomplete. Clonotype sharing among the donors was expected to vary with sequencing depth.

The receptor was derived from a man aged 18-30 years in good health. Some clones in this sample may be carry-over from other donors' samples. The J gene is TRBJ1-4, the V gene TRBV5-1, with no clear D. Sequenced input: memory CD4+ T cells from PBMCs. Documented subset: CD45RA-negative fraction. The CDR3 nucleotides are TGCGCCAGCAGCGGAGGTACCTATACAACTAATGAAAAACTGTTTTTT. This gives the protein CASSGGTYTTNEKLFF.